The clone carrying this TCR beta chain was observed many times. As yet, its antigen is unknown. This sample was taken from a study of spatial heterogeneity in lung cancer. The study, taken as a whole, reports: Tumors with more nonsynonymous mutations had more expanded intratumoral alpha and beta TCRs.

TCRdb recomputed calls from the 5' RACE reads with MiXCR, one row per CDR3 protein. The sample carries 15,000 to 20,000 distinct CDR3 sequences, roughly 6.5% recorded once. As to time point: sample taken at primary tumor resection. CDR3 length: 15 residues. CDR1 is SGHTA, CDR2 FQGNSA, per germline. V lost 5 bases and J 0 bases, leaving 13 bases between the germline ends. The material was lung tumor tissue, obtained at surgery. The sequence derives from a female donor with early-stage non-small cell lung cancer. The gene calls are TRBV7-2 and TRBJ1-1; D unclear. DNA for the CDR3: TGTGCCAGCAGCCGACCGGGGAGCATGAACACTGAAGCTTTCTTT. Amino acids: CASSRPGSMNTEAFF.